This record looks at one TCR beta chain sequence and its context. These data originate in a study of blood T cell repertoires in COVID-19. At the level of the study: Spain, Italy and the United States supplied samples that represented acute and convalescent COVID-19. T cells, B-cell-depleted T cells, or PBMCs provided the cDNA or gDNA that served as material.

In the original processing: Reference gene primer amplification yielded estimated nucleated cell counts. Repertoires were generated with immunoSEQ multiplex PCR, while TCRdb's copy carries only in-frame clones and drops some. V and J calls plus clone size are reproduced from that table; the DNA served to infer D and trimming. The sample shows 90,000 to 130,000 clones, about 90% of them seen only once. This CDR3 spans 15 amino acids. Germline assignment: CDR1 LGHNA and CDR2 YNFKEQ. The J segment lost 4 bases and the V segment lost 0 bases, leaving 1 base of the junction unmatched. The chain has TRBV4-2 and TRBJ1-1, with TRBD1 identical over 11 bases. Sample: peripheral blood. The sequence was collected from a human donor in a cohort sampled during active COVID-19. The CDR3 loop is CASSQDGTGGTEAFF. The DNA of the CDR3 is TGTGCCAGCAGCCAAGATGGGACAGGGGGCACTGAAGCTTTCTTT.